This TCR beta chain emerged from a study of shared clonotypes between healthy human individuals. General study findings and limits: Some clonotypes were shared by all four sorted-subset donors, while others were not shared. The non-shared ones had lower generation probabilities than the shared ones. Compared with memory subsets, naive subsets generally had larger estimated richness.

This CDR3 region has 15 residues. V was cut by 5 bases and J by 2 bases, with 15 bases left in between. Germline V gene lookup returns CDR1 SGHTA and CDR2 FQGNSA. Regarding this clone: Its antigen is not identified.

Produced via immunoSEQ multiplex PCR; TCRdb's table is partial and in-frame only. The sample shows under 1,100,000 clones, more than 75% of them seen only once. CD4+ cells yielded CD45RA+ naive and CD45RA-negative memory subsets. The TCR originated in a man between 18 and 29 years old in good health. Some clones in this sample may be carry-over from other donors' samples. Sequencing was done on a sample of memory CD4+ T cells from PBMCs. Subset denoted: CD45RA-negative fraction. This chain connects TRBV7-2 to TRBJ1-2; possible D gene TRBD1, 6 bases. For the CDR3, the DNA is TGTGCCAGCAGCCTAATGACAGGAGACAACTATGGCTACACCTTC. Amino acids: CASSLMTGDNYGYTF. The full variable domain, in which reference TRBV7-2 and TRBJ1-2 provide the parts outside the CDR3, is GAGVSQSPSNKVTEKGKDVELRCDPISGHTALYWYRQSLGQGLEFLIYFQGNSAPDKSGLPSDRFSAERTGGSVSTLTIQRTQQEDSAVYLCASSLMTGDNYGYTFGSGTRLTVV.